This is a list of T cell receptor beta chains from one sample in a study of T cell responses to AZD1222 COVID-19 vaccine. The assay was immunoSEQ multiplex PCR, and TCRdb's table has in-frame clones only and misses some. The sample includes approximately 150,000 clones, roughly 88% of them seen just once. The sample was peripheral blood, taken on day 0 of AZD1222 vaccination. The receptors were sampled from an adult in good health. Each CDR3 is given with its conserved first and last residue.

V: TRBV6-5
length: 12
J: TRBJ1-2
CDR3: CASTRNRDGYTF

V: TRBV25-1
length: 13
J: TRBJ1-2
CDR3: CASSEEGSYGYTF

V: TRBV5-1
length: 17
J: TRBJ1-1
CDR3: CASSLARGTRVNTEAFF

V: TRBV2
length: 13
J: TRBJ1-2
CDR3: CASRPADDYGYTF

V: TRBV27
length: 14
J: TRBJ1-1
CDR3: CASKWGREATEAFF

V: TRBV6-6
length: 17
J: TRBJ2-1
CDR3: CASSRWTSGRSYNEQFF

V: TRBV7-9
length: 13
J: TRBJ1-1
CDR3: CASSGRLSTEAFF

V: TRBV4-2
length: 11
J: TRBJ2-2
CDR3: CASSRTGELFF

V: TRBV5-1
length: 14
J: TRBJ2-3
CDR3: CASVTGTGTDTQYF

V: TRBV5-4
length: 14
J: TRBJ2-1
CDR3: CASSAVGIPNEQFF

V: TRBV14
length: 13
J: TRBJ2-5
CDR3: CASGQTQFETQYF

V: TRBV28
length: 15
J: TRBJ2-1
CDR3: CASRRTVLSYNEQFF

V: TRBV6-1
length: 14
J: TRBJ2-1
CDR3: CASSDSGGYNEQFF

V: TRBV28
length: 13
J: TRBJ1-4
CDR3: CASSFQVNEKLFF

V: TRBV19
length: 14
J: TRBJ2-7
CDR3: CASSIGAGLNEQYF

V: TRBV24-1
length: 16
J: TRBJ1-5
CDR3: CATSDSGTGVYQPQHF

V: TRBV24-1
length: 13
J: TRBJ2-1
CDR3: CATRENRYNEQFF

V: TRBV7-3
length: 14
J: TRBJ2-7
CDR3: CASSPGGEGYEQYF

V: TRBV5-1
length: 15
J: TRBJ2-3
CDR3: CASGSGVERTDTQYF

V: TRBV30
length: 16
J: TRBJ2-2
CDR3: CAWSPQEREGSGELFF

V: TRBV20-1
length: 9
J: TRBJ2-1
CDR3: CSAPNEQFF

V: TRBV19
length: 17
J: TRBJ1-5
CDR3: CASSIAGTGVSNQPQHF

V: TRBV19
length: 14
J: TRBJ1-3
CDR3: CASSITAPGNTIYF

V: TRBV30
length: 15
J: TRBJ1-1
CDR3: CAWTTWGGARTEAFF

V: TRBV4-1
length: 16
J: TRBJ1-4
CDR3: CASSQRERSTNEKLFF

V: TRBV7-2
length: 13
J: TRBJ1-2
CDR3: CASSNQTVYGYTF

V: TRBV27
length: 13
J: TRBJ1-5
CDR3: CATPDGSNQPQHF

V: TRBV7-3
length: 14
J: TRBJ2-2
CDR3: CASSLFLGTGELFF

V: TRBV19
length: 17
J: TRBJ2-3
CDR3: CASSIPQGGGSPDTQYF

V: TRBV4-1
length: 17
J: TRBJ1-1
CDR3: CASSQENPGRRNTEAFF

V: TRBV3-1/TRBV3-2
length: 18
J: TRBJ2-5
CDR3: CASSQDGRGGTDSETQYF

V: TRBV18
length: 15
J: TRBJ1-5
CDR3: CASSPGKGGNQPQHF

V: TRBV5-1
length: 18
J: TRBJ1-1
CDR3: CASSPGRDSLPRWTEAFF

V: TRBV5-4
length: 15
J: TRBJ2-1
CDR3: CASSLQAGFYNEQFF

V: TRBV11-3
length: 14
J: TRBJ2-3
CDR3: CASSLQGAEDTQYF

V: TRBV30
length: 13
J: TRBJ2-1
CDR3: CAWSVLHGNEQFF

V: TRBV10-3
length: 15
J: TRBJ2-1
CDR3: CAISGTATSYNEQFF

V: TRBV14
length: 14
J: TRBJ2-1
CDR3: CASSQVLGEVEQFF

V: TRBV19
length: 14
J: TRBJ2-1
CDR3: CASSIKWGTGEQFF

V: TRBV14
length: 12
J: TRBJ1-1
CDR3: CASSQDTLEAFF

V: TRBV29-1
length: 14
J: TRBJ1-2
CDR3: CSVEEVRDVNGYTF

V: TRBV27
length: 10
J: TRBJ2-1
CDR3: CASGGNEQFF

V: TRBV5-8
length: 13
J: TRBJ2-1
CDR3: CASSWGLAGPQFF

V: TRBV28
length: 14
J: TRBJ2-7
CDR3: CASSLSEGAAEQYF

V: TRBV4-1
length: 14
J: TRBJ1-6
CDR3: CASSHTGENSPLHF

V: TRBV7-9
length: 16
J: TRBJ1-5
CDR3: CASSLVLGEGNQPQHF

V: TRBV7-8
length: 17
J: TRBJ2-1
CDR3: CASSPGTSGRAYNEQFF

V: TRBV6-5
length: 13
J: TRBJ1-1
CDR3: CASSSGTELEAFF

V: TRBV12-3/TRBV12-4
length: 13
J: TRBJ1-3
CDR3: CASRVGSGNTIYF

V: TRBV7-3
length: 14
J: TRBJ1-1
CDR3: CASSLGRLNTEAFF

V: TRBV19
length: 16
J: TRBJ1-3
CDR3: CASSPAPDSSGNTIYF

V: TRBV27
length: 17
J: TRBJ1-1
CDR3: CASSRTGGPGPNTEAFF

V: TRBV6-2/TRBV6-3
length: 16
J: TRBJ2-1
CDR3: CASSYQGLAARREQFF